A single TCR beta chain is shown here with its context. With a J-beta primer mix and a sample-barcoded 5' primer, a second PCR ran roughly 7 to 11 cycles. TCRdb reprocessed the 5' RACE reads with MiXCR, giving one entry per CDR3 protein. Of hundreds of thousands of distinct CDR3 sequences in the sample, approximately 59% were seen once. This entry comes from a study of blood T cells in healthy people across ages. The CDR3 totals 13 residues. Germline values: CDR1 SQVTM, CDR2 ANQGSEA. V lost 3 bases and J 4 bases, leaving 12 bases between the germline ends. No fewer than 5.5 micrograms of total RNA were isolated from every sample.

This chain links TRBV29-1 with TRBJ1-1; no clear D. This sequence originates from a man aged 55 to 70 in good health. Sequenced material: blood. DNA for the CDR3: TGCAGCGTTGAGAGCTCCTTGGGCACTGAAGCTTTCTTT. Translated: CSVESSLGTEAFF.